This T cell receptor (beta chain) came from a study of blood T cell repertoires in COVID-19 (dated by TCRdb to 2019 to 2021). The study in broad terms: The collaborator samples originated in the United States, Italy and Spain and spanned the acute and convalescent phases of COVID-19. The material from the prospective study consisted of cDNA or gDNA derived from T cells, B-cell-depleted T cells, or PBMCs. The dataset comprised deeply sampled blood TCRbeta repertoires from subjects exposed to, actively infected with, or recovered from COVID-19. A freely available public database, intended as a resource for researchers studying the immune response to SARS-CoV-2, is where the repertoires were released. Samples came from the ongoing ImmuneRACE study (first 160 participants) plus 1,254 subjects from 6 global collaborators. The sample metadata nearly always contained a de-identified subject ID, COVID-19 status, age in years and sex. Where HLA class I and class II types were available, the types were taken from metadata supplied by the sample provider, not from assay-based typing. Overall study outcomes, separate from this receptor: Clinical and demographic metadata were provided uncurated, with the amount varying by source and participant.

According to the germline V gene (reference sequence), CDR1 reads LNHNV and CDR2 reads YYDKDF. Counted from cysteine to phenylalanine, this CDR3 has 13 amino acids. Only the CDR3 DNA is retained, 39 bases long and in frame from the first base. V is clipped by 8 bases and J by 3 bases, and the sequence between their germline boundaries is 13 bases long. Collaborating institutions collected whole blood in K2EDTA tubes following their own protocols. For TCRbeta analysis, collaborators shipped samples as frozen whole blood, isolated PBMCs, or DNA extracted from either of those sample types. This clone occurred a few times. What antigen it recognizes has not been identified. Base qualities were left out, and no much larger clone turns up one base away. TCRbeta CDR3 regions were amplified from genomic DNA by means of the immunoSEQ Assay, a bias-controlled multiplex PCR. Per the original workflow: Nucleated cell counts per sample were estimated from amplification of reference gene primers within the assay. Sequence reads were collapsed and filtered to measure the absolute abundance of every unique TCRbeta CDR3 rearrangement. For each sample, productive Simpson clonality was calculated as the square root of Simpson's diversity index over productive rearrangements. TCRdb obtained this table from immuneACCESS and retained in-frame rearrangements with V and J assigned. These tables miss some clones; where compared with another copy, unresolved V genes account for less than half of the shortfall, and the remainder is unexplained. The D gene and trimming were derived from the DNA, and the V and J assignments and clone size from that table. This sample is represented by 300,000 or so clones; 65% to 85% of them were singletons. The top ten constitute approximately 1.2% of the sample.

This chain joins TRBV15 to TRBJ2-5, with a weak D call of TRBD1 (6 bases match). Sequenced sample: peripheral blood. The sequence came from a woman in her fifties or sixties with acute or convalescent COVID-19. The sequenced DNA is TGTGCCACCGGCGCAAGGACAGAAGAGACCCAGTACTTC. Its protein product is CATGARTEETQYF.